The clone carrying this TCR beta chain was detected only a few times. This entry is derived from a study of OX40 agonist ivuxolimab in advanced cancers. In the study overall: Prior checkpoint blockade (anti-PD-1, anti-PD-L1 or anti-CTLA-4) was permitted; about 40% had it.

Method: immunoSEQ multiplex PCR; TCRdb's copy keeps in-frame clones and lacks some. The sample consists of 70,000 to 80,000 clones, about 81% of them appearing once. The CDR3 has 14 amino acids. V dropped 7 bases and J dropped 5 bases, with 17 bases sitting between them. Germline CDR1 and CDR2: MNHEY and SVGAGI. This chain uses TRBV6-5 with TRBJ1-1, with D perhaps TRBD1 (6 bases). The sequencing used CD4+ or CD8+ T cells sorted from blood, collected in a trial of the OX40 agonist ivuxolimab. The source is an adult with an advanced solid tumor such as melanoma, head and neck, liver or kidney cancer. The CDR3 bases are TGTGCCAGCAAGTTGTCAGGGGCGATGACTGAAGCTTTCTTT. As protein: CASKLSGAMTEAFF.